The T cell receptor (beta chain) under discussion was sequenced for a study of T cells in Graves' hyperthyroidism and ophthalmopathy. RNA transcripts gave rise to amplified TCR beta CDR3 regions. Primed by the HTBI set, a first-round RT-PCR was run on the TCR CDR3. TCRdb re-called the multiplex PCR reads with MiXCR, one entry per CDR3 protein. This sample has approximately 400,000 distinct CDR3 sequences, with roughly 14% found just once. Material: blood. The sequence came from a woman aged 18 to 35 with Graves' hyperthyroidism.

In DNA form, the CDR3 reads TGCAGTGCTAGGTCGCTAGCGGGGGGTGAGCAGTTCTTC. Translated: CSARSLAGGEQFF. The chain has TRBV20-1 and TRBJ2-1, with 11 bases fitting TRBD2. The CDR3 is made up of 13 amino acids. Germline V CDR1 and CDR2: DFQATT, SNEGSKA (reference sequence). After removal of 3 bases from V and 9 bases from J, the junction contained 4 bases not matched to a gene.